This T cell receptor (beta chain) was sequenced in a study of T cell responses to AZD1222 COVID-19 vaccine. Study as a whole: Second-dose intervals of approximately 4 or approximately 12 weeks were pooled. Findings and limits, study-wide: Clonal diversity may have been underestimated, and the donors were mostly white British, with more females than males.

The table came from immunoSEQ multiplex PCR; TCRdb's copy has only in-frame clones and leaves some out. The profile covers approximately 140,000 clones, with more than 85% appearing a single time and approximately 2.1% taken by the ten largest. Notes on this clone: Its target is unknown.

V gave up 5 bases and J gave up 3 bases; unmatched junction bases: 7. Germline V gives CDR1 LNHNV, CDR2 YYDKDF (reference sequence). CDR3 length equals 14 residues. The specimen was peripheral blood, collected on day 0 of AZD1222 vaccination. The sequence derives from an adult in good health. V and J are TRBV15 and TRBJ2-7; TRBD1 agrees at 7 bases. The chain's CDR3 is CATSVGTEYYEQYF. The CDR3 DNA reads as TGTGCCACCAGCGTCGGGACAGAATACTACGAGCAGTACTTC.